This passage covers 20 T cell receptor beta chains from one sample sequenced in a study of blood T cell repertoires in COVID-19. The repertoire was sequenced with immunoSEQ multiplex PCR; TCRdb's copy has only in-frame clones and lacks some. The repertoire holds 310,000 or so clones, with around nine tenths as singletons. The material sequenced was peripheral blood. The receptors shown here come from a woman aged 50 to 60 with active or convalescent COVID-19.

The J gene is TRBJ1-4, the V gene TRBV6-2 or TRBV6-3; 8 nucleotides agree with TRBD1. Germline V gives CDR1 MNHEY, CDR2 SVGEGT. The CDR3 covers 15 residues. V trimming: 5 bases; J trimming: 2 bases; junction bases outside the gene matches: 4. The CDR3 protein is CASSGRTGTNEKLFF. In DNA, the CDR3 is TGTGCCAGCAGTGGACGGACAGGGACTAATGAAAAACTGTTTTTT.

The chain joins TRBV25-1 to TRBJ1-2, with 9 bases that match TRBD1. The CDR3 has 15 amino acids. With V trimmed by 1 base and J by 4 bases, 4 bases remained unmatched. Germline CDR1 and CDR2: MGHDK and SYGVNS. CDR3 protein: CASSEWDREGYGYTF. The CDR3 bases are TGTGCCAGCAGTGAATGGGACAGGGAAGGCTATGGCTACACCTTC.

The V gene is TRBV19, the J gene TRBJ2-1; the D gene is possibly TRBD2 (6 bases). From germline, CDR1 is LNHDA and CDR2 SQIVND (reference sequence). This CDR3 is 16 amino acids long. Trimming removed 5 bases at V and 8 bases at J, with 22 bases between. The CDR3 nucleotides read TGTGCCAGTAGTCCCCATCAATCGCGGGGCCTGGATGAGCAGTTCTTC. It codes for CASSPHQSRGLDEQFF.

Written as DNA, the CDR3 is TGTGCCAGCAGCCGGACAGGGAACTACGAGCAGTACTTC. This sequence encodes CASSRTGNYEQYF. The chain employs TRBV27 and TRBJ2-7; 8 bases fit TRBD1. The V segment lost 6 bases and the J segment 3 bases; nucleotides outside the gene matches: 4. The CDR3 extends over 13 amino acids. The V gene's germline CDR1 is MNHEY and CDR2 SMNVEV (reference sequence).

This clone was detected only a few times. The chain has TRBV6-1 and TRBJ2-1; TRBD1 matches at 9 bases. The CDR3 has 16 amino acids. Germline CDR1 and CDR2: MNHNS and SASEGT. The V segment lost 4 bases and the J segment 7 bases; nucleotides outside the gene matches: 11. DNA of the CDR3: TGTGCCAGCAGTGGGGTTCTGGGACAGGGAGGAAATGAGCAGTTCTTC. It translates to CASSGVLGQGGNEQFF.

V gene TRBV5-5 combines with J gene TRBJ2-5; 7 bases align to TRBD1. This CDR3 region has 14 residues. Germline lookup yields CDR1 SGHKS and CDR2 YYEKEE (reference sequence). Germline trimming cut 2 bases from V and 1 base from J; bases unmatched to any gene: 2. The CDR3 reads CASSFTGVQETQYF. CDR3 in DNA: TGTGCCAGCAGCTTTACAGGGGTCCAAGAGACCCAGTACTTC.

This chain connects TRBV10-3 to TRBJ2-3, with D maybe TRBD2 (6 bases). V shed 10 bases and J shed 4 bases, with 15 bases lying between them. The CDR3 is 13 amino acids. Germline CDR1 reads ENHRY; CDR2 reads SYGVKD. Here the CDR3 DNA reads TGTGCCACGGGAGCTGAGGGCGCAGATACGCAGTATTTT. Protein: CATGAEGADTQYF.

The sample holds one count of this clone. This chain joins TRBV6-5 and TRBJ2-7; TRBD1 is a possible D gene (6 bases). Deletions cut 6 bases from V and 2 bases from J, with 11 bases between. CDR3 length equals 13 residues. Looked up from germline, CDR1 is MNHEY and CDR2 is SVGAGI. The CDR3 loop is CASSLGGPYEQYF. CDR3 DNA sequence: TGTGCCAGCAGCCTAGGGGGACCCTACGAGCAGTACTTC.

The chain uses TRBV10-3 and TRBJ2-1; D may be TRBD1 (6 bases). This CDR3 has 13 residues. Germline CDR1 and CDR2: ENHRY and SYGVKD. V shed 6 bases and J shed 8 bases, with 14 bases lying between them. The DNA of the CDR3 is TGTGCCATCAGACTCGGACAGCTCGATGAGCAGTTCTTC. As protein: CAIRLGQLDEQFF.

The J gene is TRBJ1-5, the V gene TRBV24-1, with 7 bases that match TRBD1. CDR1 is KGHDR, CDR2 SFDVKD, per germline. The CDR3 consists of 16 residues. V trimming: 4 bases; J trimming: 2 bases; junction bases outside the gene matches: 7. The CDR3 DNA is TGTGCCACCAGTGACGACAGGGACCGCCGCAATCAGCCCCAGCATTTT. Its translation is CATSDDRDRRNQPQHF.

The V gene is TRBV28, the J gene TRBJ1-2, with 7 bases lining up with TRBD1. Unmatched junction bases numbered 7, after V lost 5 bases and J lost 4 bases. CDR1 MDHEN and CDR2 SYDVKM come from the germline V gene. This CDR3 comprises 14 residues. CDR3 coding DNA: TGTGCCAGCAGTCCCCGAGACAGGGCCTATGGCTACACCTTC. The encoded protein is CASSPRDRAYGYTF.

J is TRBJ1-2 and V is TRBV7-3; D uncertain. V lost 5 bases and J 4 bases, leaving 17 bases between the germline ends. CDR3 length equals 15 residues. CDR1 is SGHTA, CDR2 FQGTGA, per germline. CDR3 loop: CASSASGEGGYGYTF. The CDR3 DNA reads TGTGCCAGCAGCGCTTCCGGTGAGGGAGGCTATGGCTACACCTTC.

The CDR3 region has the DNA TGTGCCAGCAGTTCGGACTCTAACTATGGCTACACCTTC. Translated: CASSSDSNYGYTF. The J gene is TRBJ1-2, the V gene TRBV9, with D hard to call. CDR1 SGDLS and CDR2 YYNGEE come from the germline V gene. With 5 bases removed from V and 0 bases from J, the gap between germline ends came to 8 bases. The CDR3 runs 13 residues. Together with reference TRBV9 and TRBJ1-2, the CDR3 gives the full variable domain: DSGVTQTPKHLITATGQRVTLRCSPRSGDLSVYWYQQSLDQGLQFLIQYYNGEERAKGNILERFSAQQFPDLHSELNLSSLELGDSALYFCASSSDSNYGYTFGSGTRLTVV.

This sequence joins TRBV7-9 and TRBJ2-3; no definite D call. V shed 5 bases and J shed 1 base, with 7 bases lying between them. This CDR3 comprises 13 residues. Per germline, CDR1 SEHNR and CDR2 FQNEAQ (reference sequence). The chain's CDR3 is CASSPSGTDTQYF. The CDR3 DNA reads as TGTGCCAGCAGCCCGAGCGGCACAGATACGCAGTATTTT. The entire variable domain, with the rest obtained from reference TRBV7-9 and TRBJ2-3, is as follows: DTGVSQNPRHKITKRGQNVTFRCDPISEHNRLYWYRQTLGQGPEFLTYFQNEAQLEKSRLLSDRFSAERPKGSFSTLEIQRTEQGDSAMYLCASSPSGTDTQYFGPGTRLTVL.

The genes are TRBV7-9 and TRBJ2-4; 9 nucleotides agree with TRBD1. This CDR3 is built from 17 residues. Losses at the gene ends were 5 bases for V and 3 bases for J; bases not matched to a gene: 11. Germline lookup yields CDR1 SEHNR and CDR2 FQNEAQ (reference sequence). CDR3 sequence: CASSQTTGGSGKNIQYF. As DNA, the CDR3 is TGTGCCAGCAGCCAAACGACAGGGGGGAGCGGCAAAAACATTCAGTACTTC.

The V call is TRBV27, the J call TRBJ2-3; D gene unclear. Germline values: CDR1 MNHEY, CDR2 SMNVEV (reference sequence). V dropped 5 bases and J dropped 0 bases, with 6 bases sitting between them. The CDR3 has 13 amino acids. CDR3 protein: CASSPQSTDTQYF. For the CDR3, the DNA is TGTGCCAGCAGTCCCCAAAGCACAGATACGCAGTATTTT.

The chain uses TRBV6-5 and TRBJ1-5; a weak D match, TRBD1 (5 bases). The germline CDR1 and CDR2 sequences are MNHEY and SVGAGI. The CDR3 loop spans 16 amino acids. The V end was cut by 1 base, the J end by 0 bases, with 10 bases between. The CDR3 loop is CASSYLGQYSNQPQHF. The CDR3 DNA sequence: TGTGCCAGCAGTTACTTAGGACAATATAGCAATCAGCCCCAGCATTTT.

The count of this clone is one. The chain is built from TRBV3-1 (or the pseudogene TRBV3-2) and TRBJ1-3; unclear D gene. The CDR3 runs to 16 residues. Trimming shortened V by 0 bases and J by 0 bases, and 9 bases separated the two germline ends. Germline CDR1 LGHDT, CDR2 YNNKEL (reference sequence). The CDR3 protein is CASSQDLTGSGNTIYF. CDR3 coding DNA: TGTGCCAGCAGCCAAGATCTTACGGGCTCTGGAAACACCATATATTTT.

CDR3 DNA sequence: TGTGCCAGCAGCTCCCAGGCCTCTGGAAACACCATATATTTT. Translating gives CASSSQASGNTIYF. This chain joins TRBV6-5 and TRBJ1-3; D is ambiguous. The V and J ends lost 6 bases and 0 bases respectively, with 9 bases between them. CDR1 and CDR2 (germline): MNHEY, SVGAGI. The CDR3 is 14 amino acids.

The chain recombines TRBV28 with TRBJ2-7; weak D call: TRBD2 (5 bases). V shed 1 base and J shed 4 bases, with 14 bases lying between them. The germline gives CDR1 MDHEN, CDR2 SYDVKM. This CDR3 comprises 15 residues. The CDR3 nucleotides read TGTGCCAGCAGTTTATCCGGGGTCCCCCTGTACGAGCAGTACTTC. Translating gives CASSLSGVPLYEQYF.